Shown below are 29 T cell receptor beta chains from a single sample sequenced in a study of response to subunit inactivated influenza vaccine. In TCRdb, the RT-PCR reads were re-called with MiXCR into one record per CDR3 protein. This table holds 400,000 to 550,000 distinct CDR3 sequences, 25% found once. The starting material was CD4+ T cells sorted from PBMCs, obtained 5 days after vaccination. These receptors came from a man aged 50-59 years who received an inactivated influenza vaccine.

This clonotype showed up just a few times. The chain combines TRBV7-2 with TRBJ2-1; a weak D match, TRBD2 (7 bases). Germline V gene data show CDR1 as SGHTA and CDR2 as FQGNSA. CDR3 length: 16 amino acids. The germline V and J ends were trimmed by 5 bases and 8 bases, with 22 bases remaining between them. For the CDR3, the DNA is TGTGCCAGCAGCGCGAGGGGGGAGGGCCGTTATGATGAGCAGTTCTTC. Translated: CASSARGEGRYDEQFF.

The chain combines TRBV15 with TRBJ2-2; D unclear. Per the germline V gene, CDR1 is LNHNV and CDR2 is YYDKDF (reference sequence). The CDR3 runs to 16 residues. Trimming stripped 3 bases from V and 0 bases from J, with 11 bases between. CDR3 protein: CATSSAGRANTGELFF. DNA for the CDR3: TGTGCCACCAGCAGTGCCGGACGGGCGAACACCGGGGAGCTGTTTTTT.

In nucleotides, the CDR3 is TGCAGCGTTGAAGTTACCAGGGGTCAAGAGACCCAGTACTTC. Protein sequence: CSVEVTRGQETQYF. This chain connects TRBV29-1 to TRBJ2-5; maybe TRBD1 (6 bases). CDR1 is SQVTM and CDR2 is ANQGSEA in the germline V gene. The CDR3 has 14 amino acids. Trimming took off 1 base at V and 2 bases at J, with 11 bases between the two ends. The whole variable domain, remainder taken from reference TRBV29-1 and TRBJ2-5, is SAVISQKPSRDICQRGTSLTIQCQVDSQVTMMFWYRQQPGQSLTLIATANQGSEATYESGFVIDKFPISRPNLTFSTLTVSNMSPEDSSIYLCSVEVTRGQETQYFGPGTRLLVL.

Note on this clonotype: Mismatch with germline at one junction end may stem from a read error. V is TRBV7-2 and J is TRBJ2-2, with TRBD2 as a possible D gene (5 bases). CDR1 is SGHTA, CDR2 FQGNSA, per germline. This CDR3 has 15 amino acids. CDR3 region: CASSLYLKNTGELSF. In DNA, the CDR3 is TGTGCCAGCAGCTTGTATTTGAAGAACACCGGGGAGCTGTCTTTT.

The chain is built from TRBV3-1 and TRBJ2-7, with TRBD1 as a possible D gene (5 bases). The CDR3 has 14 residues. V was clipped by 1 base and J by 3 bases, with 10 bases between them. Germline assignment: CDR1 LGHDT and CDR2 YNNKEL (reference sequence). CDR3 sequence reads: CASSQGQIYYEQYF. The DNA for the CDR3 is TGTGCCAGCAGCCAAGGACAGATATACTACGAGCAGTACTTC.

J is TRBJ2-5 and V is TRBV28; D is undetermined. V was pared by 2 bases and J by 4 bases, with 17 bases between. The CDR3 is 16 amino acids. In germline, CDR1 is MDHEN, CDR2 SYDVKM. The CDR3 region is CASSLGWTRGRETQYF. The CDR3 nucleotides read TGTGCCAGCAGTTTAGGCTGGACGAGAGGAAGAGAGACCCAGTACTTC.

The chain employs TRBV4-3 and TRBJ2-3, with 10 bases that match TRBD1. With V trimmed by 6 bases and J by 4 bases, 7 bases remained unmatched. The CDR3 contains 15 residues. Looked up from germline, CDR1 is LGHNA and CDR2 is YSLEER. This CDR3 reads CASSRQGASADTQYF. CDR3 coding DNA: TGCGCCAGCAGTCGACAGGGGGCTTCCGCAGATACGCAGTATTTT.

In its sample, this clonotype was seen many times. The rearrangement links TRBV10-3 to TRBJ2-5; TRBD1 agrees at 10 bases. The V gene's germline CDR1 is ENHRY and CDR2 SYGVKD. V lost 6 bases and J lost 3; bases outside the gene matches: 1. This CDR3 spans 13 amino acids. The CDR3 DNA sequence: TGTGCCATCAGCGGGACAGGGGAAGAGACCCAGTACTTC. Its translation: CAISGTGEETQYF.

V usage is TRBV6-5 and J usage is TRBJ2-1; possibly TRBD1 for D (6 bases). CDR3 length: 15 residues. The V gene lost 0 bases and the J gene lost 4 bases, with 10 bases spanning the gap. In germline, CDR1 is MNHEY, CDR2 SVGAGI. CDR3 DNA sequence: TGTGCCAGCAGTTACTCTCGGGACAAATACAATGAGCAGTTCTTC. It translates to CASSYSRDKYNEQFF.

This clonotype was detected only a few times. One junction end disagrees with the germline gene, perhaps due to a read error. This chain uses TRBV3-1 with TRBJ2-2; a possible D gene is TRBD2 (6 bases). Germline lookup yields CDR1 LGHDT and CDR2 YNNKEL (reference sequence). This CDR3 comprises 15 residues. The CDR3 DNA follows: TGTGCTAGCAGGCAGGGAGGTATTCTCACCGGGGAGCTGTTTTTT. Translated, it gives CASRQGGILTGELFF.

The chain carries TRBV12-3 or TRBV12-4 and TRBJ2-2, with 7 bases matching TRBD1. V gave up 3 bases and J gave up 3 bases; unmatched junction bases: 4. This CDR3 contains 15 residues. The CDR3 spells CASSFDRAYTGELFF. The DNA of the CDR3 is TGTGCCAGCAGTTTCGACAGGGCATACACCGGGGAGCTGTTTTTT.

The CDR3 region is CASSAGTGRNEKLFF. CDR3 nucleotides: TGCGCCAGCAGCGCGGGGACCGGACGGAATGAAAAACTGTTTTTT. The gene calls are TRBV5-1 and TRBJ1-4, with D maybe TRBD1 (5 bases). The V gene lost 4 bases and the J gene lost 5 bases, with 15 bases spanning the gap. This CDR3 region has 15 residues. Germline V gives CDR1 SGHRS, CDR2 YFSETQ. Using reference TRBV5-1 and TRBJ1-4 for the parts outside the CDR3, the full variable domain is KAGVTQTPRYLIKTRGQQVTLSCSPISGHRSVSWYQQTPGQGLQFLFEYFSETQRNKGNFPGRFSGRQFSNSRSEMNVSTLELGDSALYLCASSAGTGRNEKLFFGSGTQLSVL.

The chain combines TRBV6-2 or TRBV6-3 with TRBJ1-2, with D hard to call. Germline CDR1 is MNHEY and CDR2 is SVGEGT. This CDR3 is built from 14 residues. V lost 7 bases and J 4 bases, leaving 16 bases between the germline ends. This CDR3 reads CASTPGSGRYGYTF. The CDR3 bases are TGTGCCAGCACCCCTGGTAGCGGACGCTATGGCTACACCTTC.

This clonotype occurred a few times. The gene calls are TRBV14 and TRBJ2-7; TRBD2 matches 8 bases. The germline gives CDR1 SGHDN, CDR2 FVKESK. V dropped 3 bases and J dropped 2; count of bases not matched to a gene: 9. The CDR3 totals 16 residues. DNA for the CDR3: TGTGCCAGCAGCCACTCACTAGCGGTTCAGCCCTACGAGCAGTACTTC. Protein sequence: CASSHSLAVQPYEQYF.

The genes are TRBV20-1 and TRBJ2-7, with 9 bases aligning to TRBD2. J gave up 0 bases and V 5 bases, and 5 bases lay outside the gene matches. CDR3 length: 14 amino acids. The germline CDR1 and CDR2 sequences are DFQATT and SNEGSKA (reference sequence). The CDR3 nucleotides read TGCAGTGCTGGGAGCGGGGGGAGCTCCTACGAGCAGTACTTC. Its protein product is CSAGSGGSSYEQYF.

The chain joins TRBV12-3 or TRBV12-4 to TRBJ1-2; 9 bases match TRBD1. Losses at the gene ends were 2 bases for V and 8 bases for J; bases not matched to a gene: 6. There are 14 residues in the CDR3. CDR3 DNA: TGTGCCAGCAGTTTAAGGGACAGGGCGGTAGGCTACACCTTC. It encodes CASSLRDRAVGYTF.

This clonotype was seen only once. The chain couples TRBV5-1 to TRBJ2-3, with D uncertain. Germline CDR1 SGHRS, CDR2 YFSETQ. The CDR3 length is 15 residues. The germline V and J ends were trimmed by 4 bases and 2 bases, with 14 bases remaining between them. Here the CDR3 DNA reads TGCGCCAGCAGCCCGAACACCTACTCCACAGATACGCAGTATTTT. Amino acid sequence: CASSPNTYSTDTQYF.

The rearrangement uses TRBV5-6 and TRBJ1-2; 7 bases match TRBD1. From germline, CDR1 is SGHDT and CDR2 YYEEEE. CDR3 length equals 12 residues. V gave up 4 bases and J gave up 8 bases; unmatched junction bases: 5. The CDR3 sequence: CASSVWTGGYTF. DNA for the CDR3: TGTGCCAGCAGCGTATGGACAGGAGGCTACACCTTC.

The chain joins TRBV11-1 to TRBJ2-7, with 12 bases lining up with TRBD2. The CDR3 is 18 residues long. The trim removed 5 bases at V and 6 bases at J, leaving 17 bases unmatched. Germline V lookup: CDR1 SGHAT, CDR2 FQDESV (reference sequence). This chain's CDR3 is CASSPGLRLAGVPSEQYF. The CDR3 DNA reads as TGTGCCAGCAGCCCAGGCCTACGACTAGCGGGAGTCCCCAGCGAGCAGTACTTC.

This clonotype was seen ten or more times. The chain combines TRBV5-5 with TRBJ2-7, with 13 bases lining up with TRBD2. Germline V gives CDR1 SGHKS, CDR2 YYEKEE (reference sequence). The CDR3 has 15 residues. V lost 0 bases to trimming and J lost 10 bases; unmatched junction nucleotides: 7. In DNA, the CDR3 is TGTGCCAGCAGCTTGGAGACTAGCGGGGGGCTCACTCAGTACTTC. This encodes CASSLETSGGLTQYF.

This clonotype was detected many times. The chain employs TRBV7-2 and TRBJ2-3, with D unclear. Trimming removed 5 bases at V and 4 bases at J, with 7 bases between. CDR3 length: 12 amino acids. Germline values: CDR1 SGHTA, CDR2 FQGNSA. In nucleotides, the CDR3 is TGTGCCAGCAGCCCCAACGCAGATACGCAGTATTTT. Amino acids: CASSPNADTQYF.

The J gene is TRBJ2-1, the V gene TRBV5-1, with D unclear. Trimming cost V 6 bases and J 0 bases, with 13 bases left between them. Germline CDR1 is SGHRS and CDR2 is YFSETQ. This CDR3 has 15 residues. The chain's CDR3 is CASTPRVSSYNEQFF. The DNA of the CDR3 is TGCGCCAGCACCCCTCGGGTTAGCTCCTACAATGAGCAGTTCTTC.

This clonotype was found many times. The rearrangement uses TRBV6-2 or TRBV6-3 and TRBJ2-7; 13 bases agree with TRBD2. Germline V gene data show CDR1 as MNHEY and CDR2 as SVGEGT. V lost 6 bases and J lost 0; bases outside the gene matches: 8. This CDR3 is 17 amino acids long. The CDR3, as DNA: TGTGCCAGCAGCAGACTTCGGACTAGCGGGAGCTCCTACGAGCAGTACTTC. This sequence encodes CASSRLRTSGSSYEQYF.

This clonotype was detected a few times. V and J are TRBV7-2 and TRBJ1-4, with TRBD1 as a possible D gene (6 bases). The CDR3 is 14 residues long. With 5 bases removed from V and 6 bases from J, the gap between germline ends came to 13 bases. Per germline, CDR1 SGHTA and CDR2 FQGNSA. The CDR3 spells CASSPRGLDEKLFF. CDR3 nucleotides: TGTGCCAGCAGCCCCAGGGGTTTGGATGAAAAACTGTTTTTT.

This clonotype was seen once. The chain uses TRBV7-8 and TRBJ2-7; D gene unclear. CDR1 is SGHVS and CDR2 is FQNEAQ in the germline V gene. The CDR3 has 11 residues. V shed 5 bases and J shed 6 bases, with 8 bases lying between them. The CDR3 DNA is TGTGCCAGCAGCCAAAGAGCCGAGCAGTACTTC. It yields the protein CASSQRAEQYF.

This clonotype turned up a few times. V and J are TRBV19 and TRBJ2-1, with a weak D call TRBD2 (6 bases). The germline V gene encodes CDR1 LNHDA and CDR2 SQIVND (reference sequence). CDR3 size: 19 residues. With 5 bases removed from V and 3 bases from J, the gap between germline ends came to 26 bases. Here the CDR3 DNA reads TGTGCCAGTAGTCCGACGACTAGTTTCCGGAACGGACGCTACAATGAGCAGTTCTTC. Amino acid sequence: CASSPTTSFRNGRYNEQFF. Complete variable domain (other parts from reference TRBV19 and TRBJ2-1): DGGITQSPKYLFRKEGQNVTLSCEQNLNHDAMYWYRQDPGQGLRLIYYSQIVNDFQKGDIAEGYSVSREKKESFPLTVTSAQKNPTAFYLCASSPTTSFRNGRYNEQFFGPGTRLTVL.

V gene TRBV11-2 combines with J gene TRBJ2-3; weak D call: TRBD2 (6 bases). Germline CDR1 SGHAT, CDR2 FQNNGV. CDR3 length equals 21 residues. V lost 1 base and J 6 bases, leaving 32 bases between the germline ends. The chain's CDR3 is CASSLVSRRNLVGGRGDTQYF. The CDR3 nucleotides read TGTGCCAGCAGCTTAGTAAGCCGGCGGAACCTTGTCGGGGGAAGAGGTGATACGCAGTATTTT.

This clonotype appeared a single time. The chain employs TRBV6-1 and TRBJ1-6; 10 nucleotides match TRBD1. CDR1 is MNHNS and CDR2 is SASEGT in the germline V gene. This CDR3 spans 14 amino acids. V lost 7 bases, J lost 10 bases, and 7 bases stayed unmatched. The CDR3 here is CASNMDRGSSPLHF. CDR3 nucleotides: TGTGCCAGCAACATGGACAGGGGGAGCTCACCCCTCCACTTT.

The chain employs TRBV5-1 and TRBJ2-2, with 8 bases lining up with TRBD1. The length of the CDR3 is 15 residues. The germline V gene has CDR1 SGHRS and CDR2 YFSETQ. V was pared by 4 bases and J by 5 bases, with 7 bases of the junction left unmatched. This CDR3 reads CASSRDRGDTGELFF. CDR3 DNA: TGCGCCAGCAGCCGCGACAGGGGAGATACCGGGGAGCTGTTTTTT.